This T cell receptor beta chain was captured by sequencing in a study of blood T cell repertoires in COVID-19. Study summary: COVID-19 samples, acute and convalescent, were from the United States, Italy and Spain. PBMCs, B-cell-depleted T cells, or T cells provided the cDNA or gDNA that made up the material.

This CDR3 is 17 amino acids long. Looked up from germline, CDR1 is SGHTA and CDR2 is FQGNSA. V lost 1 base to trimming and J lost 4 bases; unmatched junction nucleotides: 9. As originally analysed: Estimates of nucleated cell counts were drawn from the amplification of reference gene primers. Generated by immunoSEQ multiplex PCR, the TCRdb table keeps only in-frame clones and is missing some. V, J and clone size reflect that table, while D and trimming were determined from the DNA. Among 70,000 to 95,000 clones listed, roughly four fifths were seen once. Sequencing was carried out using peripheral blood. The chain couples TRBV7-2 to TRBJ2-3, with 9 positions matching TRBD1. The receptor was isolated from a human donor in a cohort sampled during active COVID-19. The CDR3 loop is CASSLVSGQGSADTQYF. The CDR3 coding sequence is TGTGCCAGCAGCTTAGTTTCCGGACAGGGGTCGGCAGATACGCAGTATTTT. Looking up the rest from reference TRBV7-2 and TRBJ2-3 gives the full variable domain: GAGVSQSPSNKVTEKGKDVELRCDPISGHTALYWYRQSLGQGLEFLIYFQGNSAPDKSGLPSDRFSAERTGGSVSTLTIQRTQQEDSAVYLCASSLVSGQGSADTQYFGPGTRLTVL.